A selection of T cell receptor beta chains follows, all from one sample in a study of OX40 agonist ivuxolimab in advanced cancers. Assay used: immunoSEQ multiplex PCR; TCRdb lists only in-frame clones, some missing. The sample carries about 83,000 clones, over 75% recorded once. Source: CD4+ or CD8+ T cells sorted from blood, taken in a trial of the OX40 agonist ivuxolimab. The receptors derive from an adult with an advanced solid tumor such as melanoma, head and neck, liver or kidney cancer. Both conserved end residues are part of each CDR3. D genes are given only for firm matches. Clone size is stated in some rows and not others, as once, few, many or a class when expanded.

V gene	D gene	clone size	J gene	CDR3 DNA	CDR3 protein
TRBV11-2	NA	NA	TRBJ1-2	TGTGCCAGCAGCTTGGAAGATCTAGCCTATGGCTACACCTTC	CASSLEDLAYGYTF
TRBV5-4	TRBD1	once	TRBJ1-4	TGTGCCAGCAGCTTTCAGGGGGCGACTAATGAAAAACTGTTTTTT	CASSFQGATNEKLFF
TRBV28	TRBD1	NA	TRBJ1-1	TGTGCCAGCAGGAGACAGGGTAACACTGAAGCTTTCTTT	CASRRQGNTEAFF
TRBV19	NA	NA	TRBJ1-4	TGTGCCAGTCGGGGTCCCCTTTCAACTAATGAAAAACTGTTTTTT	CASRGPLSTNEKLFF
TRBV4-2	NA	NA	TRBJ1-2	TGTGCCAGCAGCCAAGATCCGGGTCGGGCCTCCTATGGCTACACCTTC	CASSQDPGRASYGYTF
TRBV15	TRBD1	NA	TRBJ2-5	TGTGCCACCAGCAGATCCACCGGGACAGGGAAGGAGACCCAGTACTTC	CATSRSTGTGKETQYF
TRBV27	NA	few	TRBJ1-1	TGTGCCAGCAGTGGGGTGAGGAACACTGAAGCTTTCTTT	CASSGVRNTEAFF
TRBV5-1	TRBD2	NA	TRBJ2-2	TGCGCCAGCAGCCTGACTAGCGGGAGCGGGGAGCTGTTTTTT	CASSLTSGSGELFF
TRBV5-6	NA	NA	TRBJ1-5	TGTGCCAGCAGCTTGGGAGGACTGATCAATCAGCCCCAGCATTTT	CASSLGGLINQPQHF
TRBV30	TRBD2	NA	TRBJ2-5	TGTGCCTGTTCTAGCGGGGAGACCCAGTACTTC	CACSSGETQYF
TRBV5-1	TRBD1	NA	TRBJ1-1	TGCGCCAGCAGCTTTCGGGACAGCATGAACACTGAAGCTTTCTTT	CASSFRDSMNTEAFF
TRBV7-3	NA	NA	TRBJ2-7	TGTGCCAGCAGCTTCTATACCTTTTACGAGCAGTACTTC	CASSFYTFYEQYF
TRBV19	TRBD1	NA	TRBJ1-2	TGTGCCAGTAGTGAACTCGGGACAGGGGGACTAAAGGCCTTC	CASSELGTGGLKAF
TRBV4-1	NA	NA	TRBJ2-2	TGCGCCAGCAGCCCGGTGGGGGGAGCGGCCGGGGAGCTGTTTTTT	CASSPVGGAAGELFF
TRBV12-5	NA	NA	TRBJ1-5	TGTGCTAGTGGCTGGGAGGGGCAGCCCCAGCATTTT	CASGWEGQPQHF
TRBV30	TRBD1	NA	TRBJ2-1	TGTGCCTGGAGCCCGGGACAGGGGAGGAATGAGCAGTTCTTC	CAWSPGQGRNEQFF
TRBV7-6	TRBD2	NA	TRBJ2-3	TGTGCCAGCAGCCCCGGGACTAGCGGGAGAATCGCAGATACGCAGTATTTT	CASSPGTSGRIADTQYF
TRBV7-2	NA	NA	TRBJ1-2	TGTGCCAGCAGCTTAACCAGGGACTATGGCTACACCTTC	CASSLTRDYGYTF
TRBV6-1	NA	NA	TRBJ2-7	TGTGCCAGCAGCCGCGGACCTCCCGGGGAGCAGTACTTC	CASSRGPPGEQYF
TRBV6-1	NA	once	TRBJ1-4	TGTGCCAGCAGTGAAATCCAACAAGAAAAACTGTTTTTT	CASSEIQQEKLFF
TRBV23-1	TRBD2	once	TRBJ2-2	TGCGCCAGCAGTCAATCTAACGATAGCGGGAGGGGGGAGCTGTTTTTT	CASSQSNDSGRGELFF
TRBV5-4	NA	NA	TRBJ2-6	TGTGCCAGCAGGGGGAGAGGGGCCAACGTCCTGACTTTC	CASRGRGANVLTF
TRBV11-2	NA	NA	TRBJ2-3	TGTGCCAGCAGCCCGGCAGGGGTCTGGGGCACAGATACGCAGTATTTT	CASSPAGVWGTDTQYF
TRBV27	TRBD1	NA	TRBJ1-1	TGTGCCAGCAGCCCCCTAGGTCCAGGGGGGAACACTGAAGCTTTCTTT	CASSPLGPGGNTEAFF
TRBV12-5	NA	NA	TRBJ1-5	TGTGCTAGTGGAGGGGGGGGCGACGGGCAGCCCCAGCATTTT	CASGGGGDGQPQHF
TRBV12-5	TRBD1	NA	TRBJ1-2	TGTGCTAGTGGTTTGCCTGGACAGGGGGTAATTGGCTACACCTTC	CASGLPGQGVIGYTF
TRBV11-2	TRBD2	NA	TRBJ2-1	TGTGCCAGCAGCCCCCGACTAGCGGGGGGCTCTGAGCAGTTCTTC	CASSPRLAGGSEQFF
TRBV2	TRBD1	few	TRBJ1-1	TGTGCCAGCAGGCGACAGGGTGAGGCTGAAGCTTTCTTT	CASRRQGEAEAFF
TRBV5-5	NA	NA	TRBJ1-2	TGTGCCAGCAGCCCGGGCAGCTATGGCTACACCTTC	CASSPGSYGYTF
TRBV12-5	NA	NA	TRBJ2-5	TGTGCTAGTGGCCGAGCGGGCGGTCAAGAGACCCAGTACTTC	CASGRAGGQETQYF
TRBV7-8	NA	NA	TRBJ2-3	TGTGCCAGCAGCTTAGCCAGGACTGTAGATACGCAGTATTTT	CASSLARTVDTQYF
TRBV29-1	TRBD1	NA	TRBJ1-1	TGCAGCGTCGACAGGGGGCGGTTGAACACTGAAGCTTTCTTT	CSVDRGRLNTEAFF
TRBV5-1	NA	NA	TRBJ1-2	TGCGCCAGCAGCTTGGCCGGGAAGCTGGTGGGCTACACCTTC	CASSLAGKLVGYTF
TRBV6-1	NA	NA	TRBJ1-4	TGTGCCAGCAGTGCGGCTTTCGGAGGCGAGGCTATAGTGTTTTTT	CASSAAFGGEAIVFF
TRBV18	NA	once	TRBJ2-3	TGTGCCAGCTCCCAAAATAGCGTTGTAACCACCCAGGCCACAGATACGCAGTATTTT	CASSQNSVVTTQATDTQYF
TRBV11-3	TRBD2	NA	TRBJ2-3	TGTGCCAGCAGCTTAGGGACTAGCGGGGGCACAGATACGCAGTATTTT	CASSLGTSGGTDTQYF
TRBV5-1	NA	NA	TRBJ2-5	TGCGCCAGCAGCTTCCGGACAGACCAAGAGACCCAGTACTTC	CASSFRTDQETQYF
TRBV27	TRBD2	NA	TRBJ2-3	TGTGCCAGCAGTTTGGCGGGGGAACGAGATACGCAGTATTTT	CASSLAGERDTQYF
TRBV6-6	NA	NA	TRBJ1-1	TGTGCCAGCGTCAGGGACACTCGAAGGGGAACTGAAGCTTTCTTT	CASVRDTRRGTEAFF
TRBV7-8	NA	once	TRBJ1-2	TGTGCCAGCAGCCCCGGACAGAGCTGGGTTAGACGCTACACCTTC	CASSPGQSWVRRYTF
TRBV5-4	TRBD1	NA	TRBJ1-4	TGTGCCAGCAGCCATCCGGGACAGGGGAATGAAAAACTGTTTTTT	CASSHPGQGNEKLFF
TRBV7-8	NA	NA	TRBJ1-1	TGTGCCAGCAGCTTAGCGCGCGGGGGTGGGACTGAAGCTTTCTTT	CASSLARGGGTEAFF
TRBV2	NA	NA	TRBJ2-4	TGTGCCAGCAGTCACGGCTCGGCCCCGATGGGAAAAAACATTCAGTACTTC	CASSHGSAPMGKNIQYF
TRBV5-8	TRBD1	NA	TRBJ2-3	TGTGCCGCTAGACAGGGGGCAACAGATACGCAGTATTTT	CAARQGATDTQYF
TRBV5-4	TRBD2	NA	TRBJ2-3	TGTGCCAGCACCCACCCCGGACTAGCGGGGGACCCGAGCACAGATACGCAGTATTTT	CASTHPGLAGDPSTDTQYF
TRBV9	TRBD1	once	TRBJ2-6	TGTGCCAGCACCCCCCGGGACAGGGTGTTCCCCTTCTCTGGGGCCAACGTCCTGACTTTC	CASTPRDRVFPFSGANVLTF
TRBV2	NA	NA	TRBJ2-5	TGTGCCAGCAGTGGTCTAACTTCTATAGGGGAGACCCAGTACTTC	CASSGLTSIGETQYF
TRBV29-1	TRBD1	NA	TRBJ1-2	TGCAGCGCTTTTGACAGGGCTGGCTATGGCTACACCTTC	CSAFDRAGYGYTF
TRBV7-2	NA	once	TRBJ2-6	TGTGCCAGCAGCTTCCTGGGACAAAGTCGGGCCAACGTCCTGACTTTC	CASSFLGQSRANVLTF
TRBV10-3	NA	NA	TRBJ2-1	TGTGCCATCAGTGAGCCTAAGACTAGGCATAATGAGCAGTTCTTC	CAISEPKTRHNEQFF
TRBV7-2	NA	NA	TRBJ2-3	TGTGCCAGCAGCTTCCAGATTAGCACAGATACGCAGTATTTT	CASSFQISTDTQYF
TRBV7-2	NA	NA	TRBJ2-3	TGTGCCAGCAGCTTAGAGAGGTTGGTCGGAGGCACAGATACGCAGTATTTT	CASSLERLVGGTDTQYF
TRBV28	NA	NA	TRBJ2-5	TGTGCCAGCAACTTAGGGACCCAGCGCCAGTACTTC	CASNLGTQRQYF